Listed here are 4 T cell receptor beta chains from one sample, sequenced in a study of Graves' ophthalmopathy and Graves' hyperthyroidism. Amplifying from RNA transcripts, the study obtained TCR beta CDR3 regions. Scientists carried out first-round RT-PCR using HTBI primers and then a second-round multiplex PCR. MiXCR, applied by TCRdb to the multiplex PCR reads, yields one record per CDR3 protein. The repertoire has hundreds of thousands of distinct CDR3 sequences, about 15% of them found once; the top ten carry 9.5% to 10%. Sequenced input: blood. These receptors all come from a woman between 25 and 40 years old with Graves' ophthalmopathy.

The chain has TRBV11-1 and TRBJ2-2; unclear D gene. CDR1 is SGHAT and CDR2 is FQDESV in the germline V gene (reference sequence). The CDR3 spans 13 residues. Between the trimmed V and J ends, which lost 2 bases and 6 bases, there was a span of 7 bases. CDR3 bases: TGTGCCAGCAGCTTAAATCTGGCCGGGGAGCTGTTTTTT. Amino acids: CASSLNLAGELFF. Using reference TRBV11-1 and TRBJ2-2 for the parts outside the CDR3, the full variable domain is EAEVAQSPRYKITEKSQAVAFWCDPISGHATLYWYRQILGQGPELLVQFQDESVVDDSQLPKDRFSAERLKGVDSTLKIQPAELGDSAMYLCASSLNLAGELFFGEGSRLTVL.

This clonotype was seen a handful of times. This chain connects TRBV2 to TRBJ2-1; 8 bases are shared with TRBD2. The CDR3 extends over 17 amino acids. V lost 2 bases and J lost 1; bases outside the gene matches: 7. Germline CDR1 reads SNHLY; CDR2 reads FYNNEI. CDR3 DNA sequence: TGTGCCAGCAGTGAAATACTAGCGGACTCTTCCTACAATGAGCAGTTCTTC. This sequence encodes CASSEILADSSYNEQFF. Variable domain in full (rest from reference TRBV2 and TRBJ2-1): EPEVTQTPSHQVTQMGQEVILRCVPISNHLYFYWYRQILGQKVEFLVSFYNNEISEKSEIFDDQFSVERPDGSNFTLKIRSTKLEDSAMYFCASSEILADSSYNEQFFGPGTRLTVL.

The sample holds many counts of this clonotype. The chain uses TRBV6-6 and TRBJ1-1; the D is unclear. This CDR3 spans 13 amino acids. Trimming cost V 4 bases and J 7 bases, with 13 bases left between them. CDR1 and CDR2 (germline): MNHNY, SVGAGI (reference sequence). The CDR3 reads CASSFIERFEAFF. The CDR3 DNA reads TGTGCCAGCAGTTTTATAGAAAGGTTTGAAGCTTTCTTT.

This clonotype was seen repeatedly, ten times or more. A read error may produce the germline difference seen at one junction end. The gene calls are TRBV2 and TRBJ2-7, with 9 bases lining up with TRBD1. Germline V gene data show CDR1 as SNHLY and CDR2 as FYNNEI. This CDR3 has 14 amino acids. CDR3 coding DNA: TGTGCCAGCCGTGAAAGGACAGGGGAGAACGAGCAGTACTTC. Protein product: CASRERTGENEQYF.